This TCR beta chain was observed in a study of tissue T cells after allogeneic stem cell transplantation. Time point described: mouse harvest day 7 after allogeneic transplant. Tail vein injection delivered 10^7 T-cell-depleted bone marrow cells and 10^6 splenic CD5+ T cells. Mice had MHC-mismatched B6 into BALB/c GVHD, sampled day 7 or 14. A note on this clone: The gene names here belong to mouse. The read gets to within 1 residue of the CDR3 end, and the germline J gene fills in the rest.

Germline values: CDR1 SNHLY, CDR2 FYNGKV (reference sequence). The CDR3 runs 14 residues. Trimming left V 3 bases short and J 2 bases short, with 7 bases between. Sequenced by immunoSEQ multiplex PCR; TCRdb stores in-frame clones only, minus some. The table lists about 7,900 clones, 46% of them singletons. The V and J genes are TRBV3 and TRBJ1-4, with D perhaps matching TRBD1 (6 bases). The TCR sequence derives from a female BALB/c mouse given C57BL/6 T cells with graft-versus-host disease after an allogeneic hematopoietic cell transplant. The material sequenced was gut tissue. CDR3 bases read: TGTGCCAGCAGCTTGACAGGCTCCAACGAAAGATTATTT. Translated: CASSLTGSNERLF. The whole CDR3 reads CASSLTGSNERLFF.